The 10 T cell receptor beta chains below all came from one sample that was sequenced in a study of T cells in Graves' hyperthyroidism and ophthalmopathy. RNA transcripts yielded amplified TCR beta CDR3 regions. HTBI primers were employed in a first-round RT-PCR of the TCR CDR3. TCRdb reprocessed the multiplex PCR reads with MiXCR, giving one entry per CDR3 protein. This table has about 270,000 distinct CDR3 sequences, approximately 21% appearing once. Material for sequencing was blood. These receptors were obtained from a man aged 30 to 39 with Graves' ophthalmopathy.

In this sample, this clonotype turned up many times. This sequence joins TRBV11-3 and TRBJ2-1, with TRBD2 identical over 7 bases. Unmatched junction bases numbered 11, after V lost 3 bases and J lost 6 bases. Per the germline V gene, CDR1 is SGHNT and CDR2 is YENEEA. The CDR3 loop spans 16 amino acids. In DNA, the CDR3 is TGTGCCAGCAGCTTTTCGGGAAGCGGGGTTATCAATGAGCAGTTCTTC. The encoded protein is CASSFSGSGVINEQFF.

This clonotype was picked up many times. The chain joins TRBV5-1 to TRBJ1-1; D uncertain. Germline lookup yields CDR1 SGHRS and CDR2 YFSETQ. V gave up 1 base and J gave up 4 bases, with 11 bases separating them. This CDR3 spans 14 amino acids. CDR3 loop: CASSLYEGGTEAFF. CDR3 nucleotides: TGCGCCAGCAGCTTGTATGAGGGTGGCACTGAAGCTTTCTTT.

This chain links TRBV27 with TRBJ2-6; no reliable D call. The length of the CDR3 is 18 residues. The V and J ends lost 6 bases and 2 bases respectively, with 20 bases between them. Germline assignment: CDR1 MNHEY and CDR2 SMNVEV (reference sequence). The CDR3 is CASSLKVSHETGANVLTF. The CDR3 DNA reads as TGTGCCAGCAGCCTAAAGGTATCCCATGAAACTGGGGCCAACGTCCTGACTTTC.

The table lists this clonotype with many counts. CDR3 DNA sequence: TGTGCCTGGAGTGTACAGGGGTCCCGCAATCAGCCCCAGCATTTT. This encodes CAWSVQGSRNQPQHF. This chain links TRBV30 with TRBJ1-5, with TRBD1 matching 7 bases. This CDR3 is built from 15 residues. From germline, CDR1 is GTSNPN and CDR2 SVGIG (reference sequence). Unmatched junction bases numbered 4, after V lost 0 bases and J lost 2 bases.

This clonotype was picked up a small number of times. The CDR3 nucleotides read TGTGCCAGCACCTCCCAGGGGGCTAGAAAGGAAAAACTGTTTTTT. This translates into CASTSQGARKEKLFF. V is TRBV2 and J is TRBJ1-4, with 8 positions matching TRBD1. Germline values: CDR1 SNHLY, CDR2 FYNNEI. CDR3 length: 15 amino acids. Germline trimming cut 7 bases from V and 8 bases from J; bases unmatched to any gene: 12.

The genes are TRBV6-5 and TRBJ2-7, with 9 bases lining up with TRBD1. Germline V gene sequence: CDR1 MNHEY, CDR2 SVGAGI. CDR3 length: 15 amino acids. The CDR3 nucleotides are TGTGCGACCAAAATAGGGACAGGGAATTTGAACGAGCAGTACTTC. Its translation is CATKIGTGNLNEQYF.

This clonotype showed up many times. V and J are TRBV12-3 or TRBV12-4 and TRBJ1-1; D may be TRBD1 (6 bases). CDR3 length: 15 residues. V was trimmed by 4 bases and J by 5 bases, leaving 17 bases between them. The CDR3 DNA sequence: TGTGCCAGCAGTTCCTCGACGGGACACAGGACTGAAGCTTTCTTT. Translating it yields CASSSSTGHRTEAFF.

The chain combines TRBV9 with TRBJ1-2, with D hard to call. V was trimmed by 3 bases and J by 8 bases, leaving 17 bases between them. Germline V gives CDR1 SGDLS, CDR2 YYNGEE. The CDR3 length is 14 residues. The CDR3 reads CASSAINSPEGYTF. CDR3 DNA: TGTGCCAGCAGCGCGATCAACAGCCCCGAGGGCTACACCTTC.

This clonotype was detected ten times or more. The genes are TRBV28 and TRBJ1-1; D might be TRBD1 (5 bases). The CDR3 has 13 residues. The germline V gene encodes CDR1 MDHEN and CDR2 SYDVKM. Trimming removed 6 bases from V and 7 bases from J, with 15 bases in between. The CDR3 here is CASSPAQGNEAFF. The DNA of the CDR3 is TGTGCCAGCAGCCCGGCCCAGGGAAATGAAGCTTTCTTT.

The rearrangement joins TRBV24-1 to TRBJ1-2; 7 nucleotides line up with TRBD1. The trim removed 4 bases at V and 7 bases at J, leaving 2 bases unmatched. The CDR3 runs to 12 residues. The germline V gene encodes CDR1 KGHDR and CDR2 SFDVKD. The CDR3 nucleotides are TGTGCCACCAGTGAATGGACAGGTGGCTACACCTTC. Residues: CATSEWTGGYTF.